This is a list of T cell receptor beta chains from one sample in a study of blood T cell repertoires in COVID-19. TCRdb's copy holds only in-frame clones and misses some; the assay was immunoSEQ multiplex PCR. The sample records approximately 160,000 clones, over 70% being singletons. Sample: peripheral blood. The source of these receptors is a woman in her sixties or seventies with acute or convalescent COVID-19. Both conserved end residues are part of each CDR3.

v_call cdr3_aa
TRBV5-1 CASSLGAGGDQPQHF
TRBV5-1 CASRNRTDAYEQYF
TRBV30 CAWTSGGADTQYF
TRBV4-3 CASSQDSGSGGEQYF
TRBV7-2 CASSLGTSGSSYEQYF
TRBV7-2 CASSLDTQSYEQYF
TRBV10-3 CAISDRGAEAFF
TRBV4-2 CASSQDWSLGTGELFF
TRBV7-2 CASSLAASGGPETQYF
TRBV9 CASSVSQGFQTQYF
TRBV4-2 CASSPRTRETQYF
TRBV4-1 CASSPDSPNQPQHF
TRBV25-1 CASSEWEAGGQETQYF
TRBV11-2 CASSTIQGSAYEQYF
TRBV28 CASSKAVGYTF
TRBV3-1/TRBV3-2 CASSQTGSPGNSPLHF
TRBV9 CASSPSRDFNTGELFF
TRBV6-5 CASSPRVASEAFF
TRBV25-1 CASSDATGPSNSPLHF
TRBV19 CASSFGQGWNGYTF
TRBV6-5 CASWASSYNSPLHF
TRBV7-3 CASSLNPDSELFF
TRBV6-2/TRBV6-3 CASSYSGHLNTEAFF
TRBV29-1 CSAGALGGHGYTF
TRBV29-1 CSVTGYNEQFF
TRBV6-5 CASSYARSTTDTQYF
TRBV27 CASSLTGGNYEQYF
TRBV5-1 CASSAAGGQGNIQYF
TRBV18 CASSPNKQELEAFF
TRBV19 CASSIGTLNTEAFF
TRBV19 CASIGRGEYRAFF
TRBV7-8 CASQVVQETQYF
TRBV9 CASSVQGSIGELFF
TRBV4-1 CASRRLAGGVTGELFF
TRBV30 CAWSVPGTGFQPQHF
TRBV7-9 CASSQDIKNYGYTF
TRBV7-2 CASSSPGGTIQPQHF
TRBV5-1 CASSSSGSRETQYF
TRBV19 CASNIAGGPAGELFF
TRBV6-4 CASIRGPEQYF
TRBV4-2 CASSDEGGKRNEQYF
TRBV6-6 CASKNRGIFEETQYF
TRBV6-6 CASSYPPGQGSYEQYF
TRBV5-4 CASSAPQGYEQYF
TRBV6-6 CASSQTSGGGHEQYF
TRBV29-1 CSVRGGQSAEQFF
TRBV7-2 CASSLRITDTQYF
TRBV6-5 CSLAGSNPGEQYF
TRBV28 CASGGNPPSYEQYF
TRBV5-4 CASSLGQGIYGYTF